These 3 T cell receptor beta chains share one sample of origin, sequenced in a study of T cells in localized non-small cell lung cancer. The method was immunoSEQ multiplex PCR; TCRdb's version includes in-frame clones alone and lacks a portion of them. The sample includes roughly 61,000 clones, roughly 79% of them seen just once. Here the sequenced sample was PBMCs, taken before any cancer treatment. These receptor sequences come from a man between 40 and 69 years old with stage II lung adenocarcinoma.

This clone was counted a single time. The rearrangement uses TRBV5-8 and TRBJ1-2, with D uncertain. V was clipped by 0 bases and J by 0 bases, with 9 bases between them. This CDR3 comprises 15 residues. The germline CDR1 and CDR2 sequences are SGHTS and YDEGEE. CDR3 coding DNA: TGTGCCAGCAGCTTGGATCGCCAGACTAACTATGGCTACACCTTC. Translated, it gives CASSLDRQTNYGYTF.

The rearrangement links TRBV12-5 to TRBJ2-1; no reliable D call. CDR1 is LGHNT, CDR2 FRNRAP, per germline. V was clipped by 1 base and J by 8 bases, with 9 bases between them. The CDR3 runs to 13 residues. The CDR3 region is CASGLADQYEQFF. The CDR3 DNA reads TGTGCTAGTGGTTTGGCCGATCAATATGAGCAGTTCTTC.

V and J are TRBV29-1 and TRBJ2-3; D is unclear. The CDR3 is made up of 10 amino acids. Per germline, CDR1 SQVTM and CDR2 ANQGSEA. Trimming removed 6 bases at V and 4 bases at J, with 5 bases between. CDR3: CSVSPDTQYF. The CDR3 DNA sequence: TGCAGCGTCTCCCCAGATACGCAGTATTTT.